The rows below give T cell receptor beta chains drawn from one sample of a study of blood T cells in healthy people across ages. TCRdb passed the 5' RACE reads through MiXCR, listing each CDR3 protein once. The table lists 270,000 or so distinct CDR3 sequences, 27% of them singletons. Material for sequencing was blood. The receptors originated from a woman in her 70s in good health. Each CDR3 is given with its conserved first and last residue. Fields, in order: J gene, clone size, D gene, V gene, CDR3 protein, CDR3 DNA. A D gene is named only where the DNA matches it firmly. A clone size is listed for some rows: how often the clone was seen (once, few, many), or a class if it is expanded.

J gene: TRBJ2-2; clone size: .; D gene: .; V gene: TRBV7-2; CDR3 protein: CASSLAGGLPSTGELFF; CDR3 DNA: TGTGCCAGCAGCTTAGCGGGGGGACTTCCTTCCACCGGGGAGCTGTTTTTT
J gene: TRBJ2-1; clone size: many; D gene: .; V gene: TRBV5-1; CDR3 protein: CASSLRGRDEQFF; CDR3 DNA: TGCGCCAGCAGCCTACGGGGGCGGGATGAGCAGTTCTTC
J gene: TRBJ2-5; clone size: few; D gene: .; V gene: TRBV27; CDR3 protein: CASSPGEGLGEETQYF; CDR3 DNA: TGTGCCAGCAGTCCGGGAGAGGGGTTGGGTGAAGAGACCCAGTACTTC
J gene: TRBJ1-1; clone size: few; D gene: .; V gene: TRBV20-1; CDR3 protein: CSARGVRDPGTEAFF; CDR3 DNA: TGCAGTGCTAGGGGGGTACGGGACCCGGGGACTGAAGCTTTCTTT
J gene: TRBJ1-4; clone size: .; D gene: TRBD1; V gene: TRBV28; CDR3 protein: CASNRGGHEKLFF; CDR3 DNA: TGTGCCAGTAACAGGGGCGGGCATGAAAAACTGTTTTTT
J gene: TRBJ1-4; clone size: few; D gene: .; V gene: TRBV20-1; CDR3 protein: CSAREAGATNEKLFF; CDR3 DNA: TGCAGTGCTAGAGAAGCGGGGGCAACTAATGAAAAACTGTTTTTT
J gene: TRBJ1-1; clone size: few; D gene: .; V gene: TRBV27; CDR3 protein: CASNDRRMNTEAFF; CDR3 DNA: TGTGCCAGCAACGACCGGCGTATGAACACTGAAGCTTTCTTT
J gene: TRBJ1-1; clone size: .; D gene: TRBD1; V gene: TRBV12-3/TRBV12-4; CDR3 protein: CASSLLTGDKAFF; CDR3 DNA: TGTGCCAGCAGCCTCCTGACAGGGGATAAAGCTTTCTTT
J gene: TRBJ1-6; clone size: .; D gene: TRBD1; V gene: TRBV2; CDR3 protein: CASKGTGVGNSPLHF; CDR3 DNA: TGTGCCAGCAAGGGGACAGGGGTGGGTAATTCACCCCTCCACTTT
J gene: TRBJ2-4; clone size: few; D gene: .; V gene: TRBV11-1; CDR3 protein: CASSLGLPGVQYF; CDR3 DNA: TGTGCCAGCAGCTTGGGACTCCCGGGTGTTCAGTACTTC
J gene: TRBJ2-7; clone size: .; D gene: .; V gene: TRBV18; CDR3 protein: CASSKAGTGQRYEQYF; CDR3 DNA: TGTGCCAGCTCAAAAGCGGGCACAGGGCAGAGGTACGAGCAGTACTTC
J gene: TRBJ1-2; clone size: few; D gene: .; V gene: TRBV28; CDR3 protein: CASSAPGRIYGYTF; CDR3 DNA: TGTGCCAGCAGTGCCCCGGGACGGATCTATGGCTACACCTTC
J gene: TRBJ2-2; clone size: many; D gene: .; V gene: TRBV5-6; CDR3 protein: CASSPWNTGELFF; CDR3 DNA: TGTGCCAGCAGCCCCTGGAACACCGGGGAGCTGTTTTTT
J gene: TRBJ2-3; clone size: .; D gene: TRBD2; V gene: TRBV20-1; CDR3 protein: CSATGLAGDDTDTQYF; CDR3 DNA: TGCAGTGCTACAGGACTAGCGGGAGACGACACAGATACGCAGTATTTT
J gene: TRBJ2-5; clone size: .; D gene: .; V gene: TRBV5-1; CDR3 protein: CAGSSSRGEETQYF; CDR3 DNA: TGCGCCGGCAGCAGCTCCAGGGGAGAAGAGACCCAGTACTTC
J gene: TRBJ2-3; clone size: .; D gene: .; V gene: TRBV7-8; CDR3 protein: CASTPATDTQYF; CDR3 DNA: TGTGCCAGCACTCCGGCCACAGATACGCAGTATTTT
J gene: TRBJ2-7; clone size: .; D gene: .; V gene: TRBV29-1; CDR3 protein: CSVVGPSTYEQYF; CDR3 DNA: TGCAGCGTTGTCGGGCCGTCGACCTACGAGCAGTACTTC
J gene: TRBJ2-2; clone size: medium-sized; D gene: .; V gene: TRBV5-6; CDR3 protein: CASSHRYRDGINTGELFF; CDR3 DNA: TGTGCCAGCAGCCATAGATACCGGGACGGAATTAACACCGGGGAGCTGTTTTTT
J gene: TRBJ1-5; clone size: few; D gene: .; V gene: TRBV27; CDR3 protein: CASSPVGGLNQPQHF; CDR3 DNA: TGTGCCAGCAGCCCAGTGGGGGGCCTCAATCAGCCCCAGCATTTT
J gene: TRBJ2-1; clone size: many; D gene: TRBD2; V gene: TRBV7-9; CDR3 protein: CASSPLVAGGYNEQFF; CDR3 DNA: TGTGCCAGCAGCCCCCTAGTCGCGGGGGGCTACAATGAGCAGTTCTTC
J gene: TRBJ1-2; clone size: few; D gene: TRBD1; V gene: TRBV29-1; CDR3 protein: CSVEVGQGNYGYTF; CDR3 DNA: TGCAGCGTTGAAGTCGGACAGGGGAACTATGGCTACACCTTC
J gene: TRBJ2-1; clone size: few; D gene: TRBD2; V gene: TRBV11-3; CDR3 protein: CASSPIAGTSGYNEQFF; CDR3 DNA: TGTGCCAGCAGCCCCATAGCCGGGACTAGCGGATACAATGAGCAGTTCTTC
J gene: TRBJ2-7; clone size: few; D gene: .; V gene: TRBV15; CDR3 protein: CATRAAVTYEQYF; CDR3 DNA: TGTGCCACCAGGGCTGCAGTGACCTACGAGCAGTACTTC
J gene: TRBJ2-7; clone size: few; D gene: TRBD1; V gene: TRBV5-1; CDR3 protein: CASSWDSVASYEQYF; CDR3 DNA: TGCGCCAGCAGCTGGGACAGCGTCGCCTCCTACGAGCAGTACTTC
J gene: TRBJ2-3; clone size: .; D gene: .; V gene: TRBV20-1; CDR3 protein: CSARGGLRQPDTQYF; CDR3 DNA: TGCAGTGCTAGAGGCGGACTCCGCCAGCCAGATACGCAGTATTTT
J gene: TRBJ1-5; clone size: few; D gene: TRBD1; V gene: TRBV28; CDR3 protein: CASSSPRGSNQPQHF; CDR3 DNA: TGTGCCAGCAGTTCCCCCAGGGGGAGCAATCAGCCCCAGCATTTT
J gene: TRBJ2-7; clone size: .; D gene: .; V gene: TRBV11-2; CDR3 protein: CASTPSGQGGIKQYF; CDR3 DNA: TGTGCCAGCACCCCCTCGGGACAAGGGGGTATAAAGCAGTACTTC
J gene: TRBJ2-5; clone size: .; D gene: .; V gene: TRBV4-3; CDR3 protein: CASSPDPGAIGQETQYF; CDR3 DNA: TGCGCCAGCAGCCCTGACCCGGGAGCAATCGGCCAAGAGACCCAGTACTTC
J gene: TRBJ1-4; clone size: .; D gene: .; V gene: TRBV20-1; CDR3 protein: CSARERQNYNEKLFF; CDR3 DNA: TGCAGTGCTAGGGAGCGACAGAACTATAATGAAAAACTGTTTTTT
J gene: TRBJ2-5; clone size: .; D gene: .; V gene: TRBV28; CDR3 protein: CASSLDVLGTQYF; CDR3 DNA: TGTGCCAGCAGTTTGGATGTTCTTGGGACCCAGTACTTC
J gene: TRBJ2-3; clone size: few; D gene: .; V gene: TRBV5-1; CDR3 protein: CASHTGGTDTQYF; CDR3 DNA: TGCGCCAGCCACACCGGGGGCACAGATACGCAGTATTTT
J gene: TRBJ2-2; clone size: .; D gene: .; V gene: TRBV5-1; CDR3 protein: CASSSYYNTGELFF; CDR3 DNA: TGCGCCAGCAGCTCGTACTATAACACCGGGGAGCTGTTTTTT
J gene: TRBJ2-1; clone size: .; D gene: .; V gene: TRBV20-1; CDR3 protein: CSARDRQTYNAQFF; CDR3 DNA: TGCAGTGCTAGAGATCGCCAAACCTACAATGCGCAGTTCTTC
J gene: TRBJ1-2; clone size: .; D gene: .; V gene: TRBV20-1; CDR3 protein: CSAIGGNYGYTF; CDR3 DNA: TGCAGTGCTATTGGGGGAAACTATGGCTACACCTTC
J gene: TRBJ2-7; clone size: few; D gene: .; V gene: TRBV27; CDR3 protein: CASSSLGRGDEQYF; CDR3 DNA: TGTGCCAGCAGTTCTTTGGGGAGGGGGGACGAGCAGTACTTC
J gene: TRBJ2-7; clone size: .; D gene: .; V gene: TRBV20-1; CDR3 protein: CSARDPTGSSYEQYF; CDR3 DNA: TGCAGTGCTAGAGATCCCACAGGGAGTAGCTACGAGCAGTACTTC
J gene: TRBJ2-7; clone size: few; D gene: .; V gene: TRBV21-1; CDR3 protein: CASSGPRRTRRNHEQYF; CDR3 DNA: TGTGCCAGCAGCGGACCCCGGCGGACTAGACGTAACCACGAGCAGTACTTC
J gene: TRBJ2-3; clone size: few; D gene: .; V gene: TRBV6-5; CDR3 protein: CASSLNGGTDTQYF; CDR3 DNA: TGTGCCAGCAGTTTGAACGGGGGCACAGATACGCAGTATTTT
J gene: TRBJ2-7; clone size: few; D gene: .; V gene: TRBV27; CDR3 protein: CASSLLSGSPILRF; CDR3 DNA: TGTGCCAGCAGTTTACTCTCCGGGTCCCCCATACTACGCTTC
J gene: TRBJ2-3; clone size: .; D gene: TRBD2; V gene: TRBV6-5; CDR3 protein: CASSYWRSGASGRPDTQYF; CDR3 DNA: TGTGCCAGCAGTTACTGGAGGAGTGGTGCTAGCGGGAGGCCTGATACGCAGTATTTT
J gene: TRBJ2-7; clone size: .; D gene: .; V gene: TRBV5-1; CDR3 protein: CASSLDQTYEQYF; CDR3 DNA: TGCGCCAGCAGCTTGGACCAGACCTACGAGCAGTACTTC
J gene: TRBJ2-1; clone size: once; D gene: .; V gene: TRBV7-9; CDR3 protein: CASRAVLYNEQFF; CDR3 DNA: TGTGCCAGCAGGGCGGTTTTGTACAATGAGCAGTTCTTC
J gene: TRBJ2-3; clone size: .; D gene: TRBD1; V gene: TRBV7-9; CDR3 protein: CASTKSWDSSTDTQYF; CDR3 DNA: TGTGCCAGCACGAAATCCTGGGACAGTAGCACAGATACGCAGTATTTT
J gene: TRBJ2-7; clone size: .; D gene: TRBD2; V gene: TRBV11-1; CDR3 protein: CASSDGGLAYEQYF; CDR3 DNA: TGTGCCAGCAGCGATGGGGGACTAGCCTACGAGCAGTACTTC
J gene: TRBJ2-5; clone size: .; D gene: TRBD2; V gene: TRBV2; CDR3 protein: CASSVGTTQETQYF; CDR3 DNA: TGTGCCAGCAGTGTCGGGACTACCCAGGAGACCCAGTACTTC
J gene: TRBJ1-3; clone size: .; D gene: .; V gene: TRBV7-9; CDR3 protein: CASSAMGAAGTTIYF; CDR3 DNA: TGTGCCAGCAGCGCAATGGGAGCGGCTGGAACCACCATATATTTT
J gene: TRBJ1-3; clone size: .; D gene: .; V gene: TRBV6-1; CDR3 protein: CASSEAGPISGNTIYF; CDR3 DNA: TGTGCCAGCAGTGAAGCAGGTCCCATCTCTGGAAACACCATATATTTT
J gene: TRBJ2-5; clone size: .; D gene: .; V gene: TRBV5-1; CDR3 protein: CASSFGTSETQYF; CDR3 DNA: TGCGCCAGCAGCTTTGGGACCTCGGAGACCCAGTACTTC
J gene: TRBJ1-2; clone size: few; D gene: .; V gene: TRBV4-1; CDR3 protein: CASSHLMSTNYGYTF; CDR3 DNA: TGCGCCAGCAGCCACCTAATGAGTACCAACTATGGCTACACCTTC
J gene: TRBJ1-4; clone size: .; D gene: .; V gene: TRBV5-1; CDR3 protein: CASSLDSRNEKLFF; CDR3 DNA: TGCGCCAGCAGCTTGGACAGCCGTAATGAAAAACTGTTTTTT
J gene: TRBJ2-5; clone size: .; D gene: .; V gene: TRBV29-1; CDR3 protein: CSVSGQGETQYF; CDR3 DNA: TGCAGCGTAAGCGGACAAGGGGAGACCCAGTACTTC
J gene: TRBJ2-1; clone size: .; D gene: .; V gene: TRBV6-5; CDR3 protein: CASSPSRARNEQFF; CDR3 DNA: TGTGCCAGCAGCCCTTCGAGGGCCCGCAATGAGCAGTTCTTC
J gene: TRBJ2-5; clone size: .; D gene: .; V gene: TRBV7-9; CDR3 protein: CASGGRNQETQYF; CDR3 DNA: TGTGCCAGCGGGGGACGGAACCAAGAGACCCAGTACTTC
J gene: TRBJ2-5; clone size: few; D gene: .; V gene: TRBV5-1; CDR3 protein: CASRITGTGGSRGIETQYF; CDR3 DNA: TGCGCCAGCCGAATAACCGGGACTGGCGGGAGCAGGGGAATAGAGACCCAGTACTTC
J gene: TRBJ2-5; clone size: many; D gene: .; V gene: TRBV7-3; CDR3 protein: CASSPRGRDWQFF; CDR3 DNA: TGTGCCAGCAGCCCCCGGGGGCGGGATTGGCAATTCTTC
J gene: TRBJ2-6; clone size: .; D gene: .; V gene: TRBV5-1; CDR3 protein: CASSLTSGADVLTF; CDR3 DNA: TGCGCCAGCAGTTTGACCTCTGGGGCCGACGTCCTGACTTTC
J gene: TRBJ1-5; clone size: many; D gene: .; V gene: TRBV20-1; CDR3 protein: CSARWDGNQPQHF; CDR3 DNA: TGCAGTGCGCGGTGGGACGGCAATCAGCCCCAGCATTTT
J gene: TRBJ2-7; clone size: .; D gene: .; V gene: TRBV6-6; CDR3 protein: CASSYYAEGYYEQYF; CDR3 DNA: TGTGCCAGCAGTTACTATGCGGAGGGATACTACGAGCAGTACTTC